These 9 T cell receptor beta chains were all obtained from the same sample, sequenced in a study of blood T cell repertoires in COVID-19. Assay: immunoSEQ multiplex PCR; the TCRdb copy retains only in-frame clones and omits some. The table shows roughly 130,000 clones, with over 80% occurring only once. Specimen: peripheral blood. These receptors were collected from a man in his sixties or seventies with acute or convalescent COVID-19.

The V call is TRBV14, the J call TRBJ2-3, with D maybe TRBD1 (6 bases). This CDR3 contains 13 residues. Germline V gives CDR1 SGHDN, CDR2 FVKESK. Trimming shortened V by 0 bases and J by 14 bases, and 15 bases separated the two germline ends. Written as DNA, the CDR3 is TGTGCCAGCAGCCAAGATAGACAGGCTCAGCGGTATTTT. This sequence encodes CASSQDRQAQRYF.

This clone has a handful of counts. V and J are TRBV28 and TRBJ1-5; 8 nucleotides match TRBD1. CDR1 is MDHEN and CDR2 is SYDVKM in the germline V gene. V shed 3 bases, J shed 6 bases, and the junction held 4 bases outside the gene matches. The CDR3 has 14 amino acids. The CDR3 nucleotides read TGTGCCAGCAGTTTGGACAGGGTGGGTCAGCCCCAGCATTTT. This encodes CASSLDRVGQPQHF. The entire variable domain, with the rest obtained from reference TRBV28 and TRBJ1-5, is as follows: DVKVTQSSRYLVKRTGEKVFLECVQDMDHENMFWYRQDPGLGLRLIYFSYDVKMKEKGDIPEGYSVSREKKERFSLILESASTNQTSMYLCASSLDRVGQPQHFGDGTRLSIL.

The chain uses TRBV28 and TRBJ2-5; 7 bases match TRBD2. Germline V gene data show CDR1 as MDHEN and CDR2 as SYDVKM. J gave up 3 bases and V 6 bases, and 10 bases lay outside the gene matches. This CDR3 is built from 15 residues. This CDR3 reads CASSPREGGKETQYF. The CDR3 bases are TGTGCCAGCAGCCCGAGGGAGGGAGGGAAAGAGACCCAGTACTTC. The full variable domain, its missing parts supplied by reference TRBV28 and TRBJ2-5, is DVKVTQSSRYLVKRTGEKVFLECVQDMDHENMFWYRQDPGLGLRLIYFSYDVKMKEKGDIPEGYSVSREKKERFSLILESASTNQTSMYLCASSPREGGKETQYFGPGTRLLVL.

The CDR3 region is CASSPGDGGNEKLFF. CDR3 nucleotide sequence: TGCGCCAGCAGCCCGGGGGACGGTGGAAATGAAAAACTGTTTTTT. The rearrangement joins TRBV4-1 to TRBJ1-4, with a weak D call TRBD1 (5 bases). The V and J ends lost 4 bases and 5 bases respectively, with 14 bases between them. The CDR3 totals 15 residues. CDR1 and CDR2 (germline): MGHRA, YSYEKL.

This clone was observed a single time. The CDR3 bases are TGTGCCAGCAGTTCCCGACTAGCGGGCTATGGAGAGACCCAGTACTTC. As protein: CASSSRLAGYGETQYF. The V and J genes are TRBV6-2 or TRBV6-3 and TRBJ2-5; 10 bases are shared with TRBD2. The CDR3 consists of 16 residues. Trimming took 4 bases from V and 4 from J; bases not matched to a gene: 9. In germline, CDR1 is MNHEY, CDR2 SVGEGT.

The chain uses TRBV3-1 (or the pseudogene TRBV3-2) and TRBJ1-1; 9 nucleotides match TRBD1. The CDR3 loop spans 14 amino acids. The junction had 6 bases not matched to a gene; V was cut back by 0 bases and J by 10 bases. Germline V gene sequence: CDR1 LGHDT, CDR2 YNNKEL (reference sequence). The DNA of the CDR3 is TGTGCCAGCAGCCAAGATCGGGACAGGGAACGAGCTTTCTTT. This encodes CASSQDRDRERAFF.

Here the CDR3 DNA reads TGCGCCAGCAGCTTGGGGACTAGCGGGGGGACCTACGAGCAGTACTTC. Its protein product is CASSLGTSGGTYEQYF. The V gene is TRBV5-1, the J gene TRBJ2-7; TRBD2 aligns across 14 bases. The CDR3 has 16 amino acids. The germline gives CDR1 SGHRS, CDR2 YFSETQ. V gave up 0 bases and J gave up 2 bases; unmatched junction bases: 1. Combining the CDR3 with reference TRBV5-1 and TRBJ2-7 gives the whole variable domain KAGVTQTPRYLIKTRGQQVTLSCSPISGHRSVSWYQQTPGQGLQFLFEYFSETQRNKGNFPGRFSGRQFSNSRSEMNVSTLELGDSALYLCASSLGTSGGTYEQYFGPGTRLTVT.

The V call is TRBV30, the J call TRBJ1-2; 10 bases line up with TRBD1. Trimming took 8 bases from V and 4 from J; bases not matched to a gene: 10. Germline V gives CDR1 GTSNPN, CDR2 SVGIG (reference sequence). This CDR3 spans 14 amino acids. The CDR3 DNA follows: TGTGCCAACCCCGGGACAGGGGCCGGCTATGGCTACACCTTC. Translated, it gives CANPGTGAGYGYTF.

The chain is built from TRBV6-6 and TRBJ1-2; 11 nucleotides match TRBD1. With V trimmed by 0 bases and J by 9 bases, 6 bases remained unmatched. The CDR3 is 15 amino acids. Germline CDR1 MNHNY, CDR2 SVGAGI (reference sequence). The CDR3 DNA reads TGTGCCAGCAGTTACTCACCGGGACAGGGGGAACGCTACACCTTC. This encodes CASSYSPGQGERYTF.